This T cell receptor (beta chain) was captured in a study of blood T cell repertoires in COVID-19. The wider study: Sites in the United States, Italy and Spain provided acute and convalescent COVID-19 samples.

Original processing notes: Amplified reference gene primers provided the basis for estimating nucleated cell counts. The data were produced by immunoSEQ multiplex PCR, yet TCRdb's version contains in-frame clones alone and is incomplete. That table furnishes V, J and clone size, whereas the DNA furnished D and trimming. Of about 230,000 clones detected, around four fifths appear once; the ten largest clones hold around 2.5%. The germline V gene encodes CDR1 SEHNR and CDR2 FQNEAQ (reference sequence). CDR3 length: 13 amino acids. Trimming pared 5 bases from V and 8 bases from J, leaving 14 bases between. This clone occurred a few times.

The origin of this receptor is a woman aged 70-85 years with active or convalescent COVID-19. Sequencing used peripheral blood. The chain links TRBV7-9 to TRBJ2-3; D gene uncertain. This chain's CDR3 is CASSPSPTGTQYF. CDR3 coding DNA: TGTGCCAGCAGCCCCTCACCTACCGGTACGCAGTATTTT. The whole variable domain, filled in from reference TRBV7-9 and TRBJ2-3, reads DTGVSQNPRHKITKRGQNVTFRCDPISEHNRLYWYRQTLGQGPEFLTYFQNEAQLEKSRLLSDRFSAERPKGSFSTLEIQRTEQGDSAMYLCASSPSPTGTQYFGPGTRLTVL.